Included here is one T cell receptor (beta chain) sequence, with context. Its antigen is not known. The template used for profiling TCR beta VDJ and CDR3 was genomic DNA. One entry per CDR3 protein results from TCRdb running MiXCR on the reads. This sample has about 190,000 distinct CDR3 sequences, with roughly 56% found just once. The data derive from a study of CD8+CD57+ T cells in acquired aplastic anemia. Study-level background: Sorted CD4+ and CD8+ cell DNA averaged around 3 ug. Reads per healthy sample averaged around 10 million (CD4+) and under 13 million (CD8+). Study-wide points: Almost 30 CD8+ CDR3 sequences occurred in both the patients and the controls. Significant differences in CD8+ Simpson's diversity were not observed between patients and controls.

CDR1 and CDR2 from the germline V gene are MGHDK and SYGVNS. V gave up 6 bases and J gave up 4 bases, with 7 bases separating them. The CDR3 extends over 13 amino acids. The chain combines TRBV25-1 with TRBJ1-6; possible D gene TRBD1, 6 bases. Sequenced input: sorted CD4+, CD8+, or CD8+CD57+ T cells (not recorded which) from PBMCs. The sequence came from a human donor in good health, serving as a control. CDR3 residues: CASRQGYNSPLHF. The CDR3 bases are TGTGCCAGCAGGCAGGGGTATAATTCACCCCTCCACTTT.